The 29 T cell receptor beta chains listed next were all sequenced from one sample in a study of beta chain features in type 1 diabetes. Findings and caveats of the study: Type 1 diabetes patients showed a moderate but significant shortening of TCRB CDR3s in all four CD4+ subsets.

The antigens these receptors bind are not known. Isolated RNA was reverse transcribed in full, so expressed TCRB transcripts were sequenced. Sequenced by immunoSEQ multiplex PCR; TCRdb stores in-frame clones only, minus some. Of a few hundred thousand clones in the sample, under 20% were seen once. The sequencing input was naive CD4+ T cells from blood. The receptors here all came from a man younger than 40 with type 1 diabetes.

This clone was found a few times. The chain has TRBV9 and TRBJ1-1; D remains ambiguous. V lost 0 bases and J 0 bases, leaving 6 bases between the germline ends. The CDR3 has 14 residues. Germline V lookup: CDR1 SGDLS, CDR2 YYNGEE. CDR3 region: CASSVESMNTEAFF. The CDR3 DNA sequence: TGTGCCAGCAGCGTAGAATCGATGAACACTGAAGCTTTCTTT. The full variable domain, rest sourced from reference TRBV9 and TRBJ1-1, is DSGVTQTPKHLITATGQRVTLRCSPRSGDLSVYWYQQSLDQGLQFLIQYYNGEERAKGNILERFSAQQFPDLHSELNLSSLELGDSALYFCASSVESMNTEAFFGQGTRLTVV.

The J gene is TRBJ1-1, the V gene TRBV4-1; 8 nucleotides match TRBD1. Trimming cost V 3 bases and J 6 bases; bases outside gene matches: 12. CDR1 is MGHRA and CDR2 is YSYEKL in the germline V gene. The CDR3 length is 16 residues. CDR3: CASSQATGVGLAEAFF. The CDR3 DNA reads TGCGCCAGCAGCCAGGCGACAGGGGTTGGGCTAGCTGAAGCTTTCTTT.

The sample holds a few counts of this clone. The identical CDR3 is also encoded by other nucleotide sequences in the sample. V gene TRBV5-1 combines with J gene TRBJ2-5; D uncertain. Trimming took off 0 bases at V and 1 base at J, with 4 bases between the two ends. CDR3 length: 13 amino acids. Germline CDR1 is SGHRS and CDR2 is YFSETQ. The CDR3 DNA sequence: TGCGCCAGCAGCTTGGGACTCCAAGAGACCCAGTACTTC. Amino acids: CASSLGLQETQYF.

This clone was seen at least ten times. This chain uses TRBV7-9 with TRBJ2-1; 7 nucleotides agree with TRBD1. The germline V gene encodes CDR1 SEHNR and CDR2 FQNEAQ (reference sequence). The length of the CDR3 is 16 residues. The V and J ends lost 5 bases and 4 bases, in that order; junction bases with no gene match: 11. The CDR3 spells CASSPDDGTDYNEQFF. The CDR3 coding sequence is TGTGCCAGCAGCCCAGACGACGGGACAGATTACAATGAGCAGTTCTTC.

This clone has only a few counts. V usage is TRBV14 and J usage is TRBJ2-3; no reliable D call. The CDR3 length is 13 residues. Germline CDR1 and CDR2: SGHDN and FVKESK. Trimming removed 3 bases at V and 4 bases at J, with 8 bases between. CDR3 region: CASSHFTADTQYF. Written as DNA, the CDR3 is TGTGCCAGCAGCCACTTTACGGCAGATACGCAGTATTTT.

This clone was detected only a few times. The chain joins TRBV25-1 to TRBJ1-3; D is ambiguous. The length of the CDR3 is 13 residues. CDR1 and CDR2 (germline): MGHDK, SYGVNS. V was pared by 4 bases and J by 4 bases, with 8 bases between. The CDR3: CASSVPAGNTIYF. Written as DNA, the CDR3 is TGTGCCAGCAGTGTACCAGCGGGAAACACCATATATTTT.

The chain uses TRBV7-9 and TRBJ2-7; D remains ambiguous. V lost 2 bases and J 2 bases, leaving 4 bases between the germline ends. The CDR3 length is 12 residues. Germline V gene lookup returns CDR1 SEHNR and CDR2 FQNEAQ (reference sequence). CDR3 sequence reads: CASSLPAYEQYF. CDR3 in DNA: TGTGCCAGCAGCTTACCGGCCTACGAGCAGTACTTC.

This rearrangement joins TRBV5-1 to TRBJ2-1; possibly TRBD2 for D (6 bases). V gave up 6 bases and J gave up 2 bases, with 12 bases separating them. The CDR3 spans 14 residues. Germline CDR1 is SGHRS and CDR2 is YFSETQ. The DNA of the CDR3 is TGCGCCAGCACCTGGGGGGAGGCCTACAATGAGCAGTTCTTC. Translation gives CASTWGEAYNEQFF.

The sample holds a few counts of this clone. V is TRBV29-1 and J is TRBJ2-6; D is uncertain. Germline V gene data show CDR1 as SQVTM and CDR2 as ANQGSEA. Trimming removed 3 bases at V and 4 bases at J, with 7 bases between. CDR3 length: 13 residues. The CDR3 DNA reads TGCAGCGTTGATTCGACCGGGGCCAACGTCCTGACTTTC. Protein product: CSVDSTGANVLTF.

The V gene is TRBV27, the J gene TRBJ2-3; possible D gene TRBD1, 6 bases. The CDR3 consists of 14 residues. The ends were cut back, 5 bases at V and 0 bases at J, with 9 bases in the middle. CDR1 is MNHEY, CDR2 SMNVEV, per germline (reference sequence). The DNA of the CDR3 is TGTGCCAGCAGTCTCCAGGGGAGCACAGATACGCAGTATTTT. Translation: CASSLQGSTDTQYF.

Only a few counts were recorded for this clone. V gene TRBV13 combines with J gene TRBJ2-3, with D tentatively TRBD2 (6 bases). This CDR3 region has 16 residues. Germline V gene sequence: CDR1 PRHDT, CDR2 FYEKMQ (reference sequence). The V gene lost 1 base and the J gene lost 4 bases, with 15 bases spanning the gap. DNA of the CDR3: TGTGCCAGCAGCTTAGAAACGGGAGTGGGAGCAGATACGCAGTATTTT. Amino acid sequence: CASSLETGVGADTQYF.

CDR3 bases: TGCAGCGTTTGGGGAGGGCCTACTCGTGGCTACACCTTC. It translates to CSVWGGPTRGYTF. This sequence joins TRBV29-1 and TRBJ1-2; D is ambiguous. CDR1 and CDR2 from the germline V gene are SQVTM and ANQGSEA. The CDR3 is 13 amino acids. V lost 5 bases and J 7 bases, leaving 17 bases between the germline ends.

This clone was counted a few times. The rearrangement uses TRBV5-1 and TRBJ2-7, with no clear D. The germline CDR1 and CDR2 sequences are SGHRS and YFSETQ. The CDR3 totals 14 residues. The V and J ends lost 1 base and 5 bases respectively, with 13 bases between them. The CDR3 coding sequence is TGCGCCAGCAGCTTGTCTGTTAGTTCCCACGAGCAGTACTTC. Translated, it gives CASSLSVSSHEQYF.

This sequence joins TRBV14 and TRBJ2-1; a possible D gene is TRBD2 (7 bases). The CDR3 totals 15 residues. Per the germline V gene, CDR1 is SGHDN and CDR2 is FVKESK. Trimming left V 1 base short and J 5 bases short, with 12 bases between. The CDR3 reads CASSQGRGAHNEQFF. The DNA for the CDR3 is TGTGCCAGCAGCCAAGGCCGGGGGGCACACAATGAGCAGTTCTTC.

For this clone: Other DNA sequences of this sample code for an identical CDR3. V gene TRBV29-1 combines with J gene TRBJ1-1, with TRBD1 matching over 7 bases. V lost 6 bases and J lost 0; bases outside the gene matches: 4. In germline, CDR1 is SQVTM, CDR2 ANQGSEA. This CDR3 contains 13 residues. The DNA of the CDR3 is TGCAGCGTGAGGGGACAGATGAACACTGAAGCTTTCTTT. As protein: CSVRGQMNTEAFF.

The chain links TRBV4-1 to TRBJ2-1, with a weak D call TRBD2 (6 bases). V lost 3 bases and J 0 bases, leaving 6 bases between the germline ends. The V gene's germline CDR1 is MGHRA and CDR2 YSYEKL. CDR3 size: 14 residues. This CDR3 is CASSQRDSYNEQFF. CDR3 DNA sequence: TGCGCCAGCAGCCAGCGGGACTCCTACAATGAGCAGTTCTTC.

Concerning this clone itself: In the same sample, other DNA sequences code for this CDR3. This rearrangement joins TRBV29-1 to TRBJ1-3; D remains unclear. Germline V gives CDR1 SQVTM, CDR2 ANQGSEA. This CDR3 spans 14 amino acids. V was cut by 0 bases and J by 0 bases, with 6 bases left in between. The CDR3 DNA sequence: TGCAGCGTTGAAGAAGGTAGCTCTGGAAACACCATATATTTT. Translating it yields CSVEEGSSGNTIYF.

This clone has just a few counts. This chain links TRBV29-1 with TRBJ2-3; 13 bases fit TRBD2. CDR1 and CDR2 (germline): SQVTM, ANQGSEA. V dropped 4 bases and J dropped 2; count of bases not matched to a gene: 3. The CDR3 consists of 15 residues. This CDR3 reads CSVAGTSGITDTQYF. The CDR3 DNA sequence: TGCAGCGTTGCCGGGACTAGCGGGATCACAGATACGCAGTATTTT.

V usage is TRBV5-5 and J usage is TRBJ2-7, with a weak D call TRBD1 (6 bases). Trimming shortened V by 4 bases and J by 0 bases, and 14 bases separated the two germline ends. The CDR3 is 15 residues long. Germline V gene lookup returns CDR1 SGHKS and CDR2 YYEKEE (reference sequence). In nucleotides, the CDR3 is TGTGCCAGCAGCGTAGCCGGGACAAGCTCCTACGAGCAGTACTTC. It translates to CASSVAGTSSYEQYF.

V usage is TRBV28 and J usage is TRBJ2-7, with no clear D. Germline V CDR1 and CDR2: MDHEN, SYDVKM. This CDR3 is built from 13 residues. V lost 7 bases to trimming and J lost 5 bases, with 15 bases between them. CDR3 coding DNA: TGTGCCAGCACTCCCGTCTGGGCCCACGAGCAGTACTTC. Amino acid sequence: CASTPVWAHEQYF.

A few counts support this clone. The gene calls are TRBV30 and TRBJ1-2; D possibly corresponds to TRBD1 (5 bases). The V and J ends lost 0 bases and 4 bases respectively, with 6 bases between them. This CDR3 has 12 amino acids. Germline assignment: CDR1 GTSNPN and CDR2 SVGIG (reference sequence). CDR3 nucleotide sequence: TGTGCCTGGAGTGTCAGGGCCTATGGCTACACCTTC. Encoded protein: CAWSVRAYGYTF. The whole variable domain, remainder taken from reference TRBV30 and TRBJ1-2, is SQTIHQWPATLVQPVGSPLSLECTVEGTSNPNLYWYRQAAGRGLQLLFYSVGIGQISSEVPQNLSASRPQDRQFILSSKKLLLSDSGFYLCAWSVRAYGYTFGSGTRLTVV.

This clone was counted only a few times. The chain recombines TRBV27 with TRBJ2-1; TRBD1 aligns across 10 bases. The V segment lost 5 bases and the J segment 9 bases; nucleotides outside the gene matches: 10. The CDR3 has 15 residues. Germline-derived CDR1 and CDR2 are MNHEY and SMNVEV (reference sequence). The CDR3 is CASSPGQGVVREQFF. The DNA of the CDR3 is TGTGCCAGCAGTCCCGGACAGGGGGTGGTTCGTGAGCAGTTCTTC.

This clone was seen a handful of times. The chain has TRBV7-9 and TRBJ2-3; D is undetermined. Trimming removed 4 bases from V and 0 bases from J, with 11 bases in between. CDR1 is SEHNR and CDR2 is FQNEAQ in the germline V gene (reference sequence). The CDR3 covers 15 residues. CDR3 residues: CASSSLGQSTDTQYF. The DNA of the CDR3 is TGTGCCAGCAGCTCGCTCGGGCAGAGCACAGATACGCAGTATTTT.

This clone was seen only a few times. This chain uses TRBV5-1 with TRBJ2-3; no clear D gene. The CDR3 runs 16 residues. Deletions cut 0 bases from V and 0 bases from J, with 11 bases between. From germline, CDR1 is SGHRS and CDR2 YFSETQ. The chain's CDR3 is CASSLARLESTDTQYF. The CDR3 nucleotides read TGCGCCAGCAGCTTGGCTCGATTAGAAAGCACAGATACGCAGTATTTT.

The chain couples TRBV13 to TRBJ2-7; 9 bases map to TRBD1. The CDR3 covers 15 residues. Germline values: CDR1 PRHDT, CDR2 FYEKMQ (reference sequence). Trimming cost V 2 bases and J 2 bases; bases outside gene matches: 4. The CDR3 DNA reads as TGTGCCAGCAGCTTAAGGGACAGGGACACCTACGAGCAGTACTTC. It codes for CASSLRDRDTYEQYF.

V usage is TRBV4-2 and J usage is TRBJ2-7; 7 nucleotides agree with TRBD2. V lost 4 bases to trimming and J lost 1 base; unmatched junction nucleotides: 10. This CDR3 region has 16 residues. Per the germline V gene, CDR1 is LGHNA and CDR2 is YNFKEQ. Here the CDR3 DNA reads TGTGCCAGCAGCCTACCTACTAGCGCCCGTTCCTACGAGCAGTACTTC. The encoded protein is CASSLPTSARSYEQYF.

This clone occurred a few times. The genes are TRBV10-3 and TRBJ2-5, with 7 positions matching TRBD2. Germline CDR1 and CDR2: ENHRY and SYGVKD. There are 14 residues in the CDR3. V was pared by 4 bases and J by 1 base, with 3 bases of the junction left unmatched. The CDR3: CAISVGGSQETQYF. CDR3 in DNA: TGTGCCATCAGTGTGGGAGGGAGCCAAGAGACCCAGTACTTC.

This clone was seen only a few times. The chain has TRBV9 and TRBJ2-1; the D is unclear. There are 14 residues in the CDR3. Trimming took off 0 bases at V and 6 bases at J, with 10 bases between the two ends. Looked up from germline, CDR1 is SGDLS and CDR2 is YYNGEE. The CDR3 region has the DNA TGTGCCAGCAGCGTAGAGGGCCAACTCAATGAGCAGTTCTTC. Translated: CASSVEGQLNEQFF.

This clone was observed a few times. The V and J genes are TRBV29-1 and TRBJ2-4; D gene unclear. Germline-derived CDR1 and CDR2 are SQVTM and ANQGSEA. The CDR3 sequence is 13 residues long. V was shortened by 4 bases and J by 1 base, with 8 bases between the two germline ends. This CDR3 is CSVGLQAKNIQYF. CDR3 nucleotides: TGCAGCGTTGGCCTACAGGCCAAAAACATTCAGTACTTC.